These 22 T cell receptor beta chains were sequenced from one sample in a study of control samples from healthy donors and cancer patients (dated by TCRdb to the early 2020s). Library creation used the immunoSEQ multiplex PCR assay. As stored in TCRdb, this immuneACCESS dataset retains in-frame rearrangements with V and J assigned. A fraction of the clones does not appear; measured against another copy, unresolved V genes explain less than half of the discrepancy, and the remainder lacks a known reason. The sample profile shows more than 25,000 clones; roughly nine tenths of them were found once. Around 3.6% of the sample goes to the ten largest clones. Sequencing used formalin-fixed, paraffin-embedded tissue. Receptors originate from a female donor with melanoma.

This clone was counted a single time. This chain links TRBV9 with TRBJ2-7; TRBD2 aligns across 7 bases. This CDR3 region has 15 residues. Trimming cost V 2 bases and J 4 bases; bases outside gene matches: 9. Germline CDR1 is SGDLS and CDR2 is YYNGEE. The DNA of the CDR3 is TGTGCCAGCAGCGTGGGGCTAGCGGACCAGTACGAGCAGTACTTC. It yields the protein CASSVGLADQYEQYF.

CDR3 in amino acids: CASSSGQSPNEKLFF. Written as DNA, the CDR3 is TGCGCCAGCAGCTCAGGACAGTCTCCTAATGAAAAACTGTTTTTT. V gene TRBV5-1 combines with J gene TRBJ1-4; D possibly corresponds to TRBD1 (6 bases). Deletions cut 3 bases from V and 3 bases from J, with 12 bases between. Germline assignment: CDR1 SGHRS and CDR2 YFSETQ. The CDR3 length is 15 residues.

The V and J genes are TRBV9 and TRBJ1-6; 7 bases align to TRBD1. V lost 0 bases to trimming and J lost 9 bases; unmatched junction nucleotides: 6. There are 15 residues in the CDR3. Germline CDR1 and CDR2: SGDLS and YYNGEE. The CDR3 protein is CASSVATQGGSPLHF. CDR3 nucleotides: TGTGCCAGCAGCGTAGCTACCCAGGGGGGTTCACCCCTCCACTTT.

Comments on this clone: Lacking the conserved final phenylalanine or tryptophan, this CDR3 likely reflects a read error. The DNA is omitted, as the CDR3 cannot be located on it reliably, and the CDR3 follows TCRdb's listing. This sequence joins TRBV25-1 and TRBJ1-1; TRBD1 is taken as the D call from the table, unchecked against the DNA. The CDR3 is 13 amino acids long, termini counted. Germline V gene data show CDR1 as MGHDK and CDR2 as SYGVNS. CDR3 loop: CASSEYHSGPTSV.

The chain links TRBV11-2 to TRBJ2-1; 9 nucleotides line up with TRBD2. This CDR3 has 16 amino acids. V was pared by 6 bases and J by 4 bases, with 10 bases of the junction left unmatched. Germline V CDR1 and CDR2: SGHAT, FQNNGV. The CDR3 DNA reads as TGTGCCAGCAGTTCTAGGGGGCGGGAGGGATACAATGAGCAGTTCTTC. Translation gives CASSSRGREGYNEQFF.

The rearrangement links TRBV19 to TRBJ1-1; no clear D. Trimming stripped 2 bases from V and 5 bases from J, with 9 bases between. Germline loops: CDR1 LNHDA, CDR2 SQIVND (reference sequence). The CDR3 consists of 13 residues. CDR3 sequence: CASSIPVGTEAFF. CDR3 sequence (DNA): TGTGCCAGTAGTATACCCGTGGGTACTGAAGCTTTCTTT.

This chain joins TRBV6-5 and TRBJ1-2, with a weak D call TRBD1 (5 bases). Trimming removed 6 bases from V and 8 bases from J, with 22 bases in between. The length of the CDR3 is 15 residues. The germline V gene encodes CDR1 MNHEY and CDR2 SVGAGI. DNA for the CDR3: TGTGCCAGCAGCCCCCGGTCCGGGGGATCCTCGGGCTACACCTTC. It is translated as CASSPRSGGSSGYTF.

The V and J genes are TRBV16 and TRBJ1-1; D call uncertain. With 2 bases removed from V and 3 bases from J, the gap between germline ends came to 25 bases. CDR1 and CDR2 from the germline V gene are KGHSY and FQNENV. This CDR3 region has 19 residues. CDR3 region: CASSQSAPGSTVIDTEAFF. Written as DNA, the CDR3 is TGTGCCAGCAGCCAAAGTGCCCCGGGATCCACCGTAATAGACACTGAAGCTTTCTTT. Full variable domain (remainder filled in from reference TRBV16 and TRBJ1-1): GEEVAQTPKHLVRGEGQKAKLYCAPIKGHSYVFWYQQVLKNEFKFLISFQNENVFDETGMPKERFSAKCLPNSPCSLEIQATKLEDSAVYFCASSQSAPGSTVIDTEAFFGQGTRLTVV.

In regard to this clone: The junction departs from germline at one end; a sequencing error may be responsible. The J gene is TRBJ2-2, the V gene TRBV5-4, with 7 nucleotides matching TRBD1. The germline gives CDR1 SGHNT, CDR2 YYREEE (reference sequence). The CDR3 extends over 16 amino acids. The DNA of the CDR3 is TGTGTCAGCAGCTCGGTAACAGGGGCTAACACCGGGGAGCTGTTTTTT. Amino acids: CVSSSVTGANTGELFF.

The CDR3 loop is CASSQVQGLLEAFF. In DNA form, the CDR3 reads TGCGCCAGCAGCCAAGTTCAGGGGCTCTTGGAAGCTTTCTTT. The genes are TRBV4-1 and TRBJ1-1, with D perhaps matching TRBD1 (6 bases). V was pared by 1 base and J by 8 bases, with 14 bases between. The CDR3 extends over 14 amino acids. Germline-derived CDR1 and CDR2 are MGHRA and YSYEKL.

This rearrangement joins TRBV6-1 to TRBJ1-2; D uncertain. V shed 2 bases and J shed 8 bases, with 15 bases lying between them. Looked up from germline, CDR1 is MNHNS and CDR2 is SASEGT. This CDR3 spans 14 amino acids. In DNA, the CDR3 is TGTGCCAGCAGTGAAAATCGTGTCTTTGCGGGCTACACCTTC. Its translation is CASSENRVFAGYTF.

The chain combines TRBV27 with TRBJ2-1; TRBD2 matches 12 bases. The CDR3 is 15 amino acids. V shed 6 bases and J 7 bases; nucleotides not matched to a gene: 7. The germline V gene has CDR1 MNHEY and CDR2 SMNVEV (reference sequence). This CDR3 reads CASSRLAGVGNEQFF. CDR3 bases: TGTGCCAGCAGCCGACTAGCGGGAGTGGGGAATGAGCAGTTCTTC.

The rearrangement joins TRBV7-9 to TRBJ1-4; D call uncertain. Germline V CDR1 and CDR2: SEHNR, FQNEAQ (reference sequence). With 5 bases removed from V and 6 bases from J, the gap between germline ends came to 16 bases. The CDR3 extends over 15 amino acids. The CDR3, as DNA: TGTGCCAGCAGCCCCTCCAATCGTGGGGATGAAAAACTGTTTTTT. Its protein is CASSPSNRGDEKLFF.

In its sample, this clone was seen once. The chain recombines TRBV7-9 with TRBJ1-2; D unclear. The CDR3 runs to 16 residues. The germline V gene has CDR1 SEHNR and CDR2 FQNEAQ (reference sequence). V lost 1 base and J lost 0, with 12 bases in between. The chain's CDR3 is CASSLVWADANYGYTF. The CDR3 DNA follows: TGTGCCAGCAGCTTAGTATGGGCCGACGCTAACTATGGCTACACCTTC.

This clone has just a few counts. The chain is built from TRBV5-1 and TRBJ2-3, with 7 bases fitting TRBD2. This CDR3 contains 15 residues. The germline V gene has CDR1 SGHRS and CDR2 YFSETQ. Trimming at V came to 6 bases and at J to 5 bases, leaving 12 bases not matched to a gene. CDR3 coding DNA: TGCGCCAGCACCCCGATAATAGCGGGTCGAGATACGCAGTATTTT. Protein product: CASTPIIAGRDTQYF.

The chain has TRBV28 and TRBJ1-5; unclear D gene. Deletions cut 7 bases from V and 4 bases from J, with 17 bases between. Germline-derived CDR1 and CDR2 are MDHEN and SYDVKM. The CDR3 has 15 residues. CDR3 DNA sequence: TGTGCCAGCACCCAGCTCGGGAGGGAAAATCAGCCCCAGCATTTT. This codes for CASTQLGRENQPQHF.

This chain uses TRBV7-3 with TRBJ2-6; TRBD1 might be the D (6 bases). Trimming cost V 6 bases and J 2 bases, with 8 bases left between them. This CDR3 region has 14 residues. Germline V gene sequence: CDR1 SGHTA, CDR2 FQGTGA. CDR3 sequence: CASSSGAGANVLTF. The CDR3 nucleotides read TGTGCCAGCAGTTCAGGGGCTGGGGCCAACGTCCTGACTTTC.

This clone was observed a few times. CDR3 in amino acids: CASSQVGGNTEAFF. Written as DNA, the CDR3 is TGTGCCAGCAGCCAAGTAGGGGGGAACACTGAAGCTTTCTTT. V is TRBV3-1 (or the pseudogene TRBV3-2) and J is TRBJ1-1; TRBD1 might be the D (6 bases). V was cut by 1 base and J by 1 base, with 7 bases left in between. The CDR3 loop spans 14 amino acids. Germline lookup yields CDR1 LGHDT and CDR2 YNNKEL (reference sequence).

This clone showed up just once. The gene calls are TRBV3-1 (or the pseudogene TRBV3-2) and TRBJ1-2; weak D call: TRBD1 (6 bases). CDR1 is LGHDT, CDR2 YNNKEL, per germline (reference sequence). The CDR3 runs 12 residues. Trimming removed 0 bases at V and 7 bases at J, with 6 bases between. CDR3 nucleotides: TGTGCCAGCAGCCAAGAGGGGGCTGGCTACACCTTC. Translating it yields CASSQEGAGYTF.

In this sample, this clone turned up once. This rearrangement joins TRBV30 to TRBJ1-2; 8 bases line up with TRBD1. J lost 7 bases, V lost 0 bases, and 1 base had no gene match. Germline CDR1 is GTSNPN and CDR2 is SVGIG (reference sequence). This CDR3 has 12 amino acids. CDR3 sequence reads: CAWSVTGVGYTF. In DNA form, the CDR3 reads TGTGCCTGGAGTGTGACAGGGGTTGGCTACACCTTC.

The chain uses TRBV4-1 and TRBJ1-2, with 10 bases aligning to TRBD1. This CDR3 spans 16 amino acids. From germline, CDR1 is MGHRA and CDR2 YSYEKL. V trimming: 2 bases; J trimming: 4 bases; junction bases outside the gene matches: 7. The CDR3 loop is CASSQNPGQGFYGYTF. In nucleotides, the CDR3 is TGCGCCAGCAGCCAAAATCCGGGACAGGGGTTCTATGGCTACACCTTC.

The chain joins TRBV7-9 to TRBJ2-7; the match to TRBD1 covers 8 bases. From germline, CDR1 is SEHNR and CDR2 FQNEAQ (reference sequence). After removal of 5 bases from V and 4 bases from J, the junction contained 19 bases not matched to a gene. This CDR3 has 18 amino acids. The chain's CDR3 is CASSHPTEQGVKGYEQYF. The CDR3 nucleotides read TGTGCCAGCAGCCATCCCACGGAACAGGGGGTAAAAGGATACGAGCAGTACTTC.